The clone carrying this TCR beta chain came up many times. The antigen remains undetermined. These data are taken from a study of T cells in Graves' hyperthyroidism and ophthalmopathy. Study results and limitations: Most clonotypes that expanded in the thyroid above 0.001 also showed up in blood.

TCR beta CDR3 regions were amplified from RNA transcripts. The study used the HTBI primer set for a first-round RT-PCR of the TCR CDR3. One entry per CDR3 protein, called by TCRdb with MiXCR from the multiplex PCR reads. The table lists around 600,000 distinct CDR3 sequences, about 14% of them singletons. Source material: blood. The clonotype was recovered from a woman aged 18-29 years with Graves' ophthalmopathy.

The chain's CDR3 is CASSLEANFHNEQFF. The CDR3 coding sequence is TGTGCCAGCAGCTTAGAGGCTAACTTCCACAATGAGCAGTTCTTC. The chain carries TRBV7-2 and TRBJ2-1, with D hard to call. Per germline, CDR1 SGHTA and CDR2 FQGNSA. V was shortened by 1 base and J by 5 bases, with 12 bases between the two germline ends. The CDR3 sequence is 15 residues long. The whole variable domain, filled in from reference TRBV7-2 and TRBJ2-1, reads GAGVSQSPSNKVTEKGKDVELRCDPISGHTALYWYRQSLGQGLEFLIYFQGNSAPDKSGLPSDRFSAERTGGSVSTLTIQRTQQEDSAVYLCASSLEANFHNEQFFGPGTRLTVL.